The present T cell receptor (beta chain) was sequenced within a study of T cell changes during pregnancy in multiple sclerosis. Data came from immunoSEQ multiplex PCR; TCRdb stores just in-frame clones and leaves some out. The table includes about 45,000 clones, approximately 90% detected once. Concerning this clone itself: An end of the junction differs from the germline gene, which may be a read error.

Germline lookup yields CDR1 SGDLS and CDR2 YYNGEE. The CDR3 spans 11 residues. The V call is TRBV9, the J call TRBJ2-7, with TRBD2 as a possible D gene (7 bases). The specimen comprised CD8+ T cells from peripheral blood mononuclear cells, sampled in the second trimester of pregnancy. This sequence originates from a female donor with multiple sclerosis, enrolled in a pregnancy study. The CDR3 DNA sequence: TGTGCCAGCAGCGCGGGGAGGGACATCTCCTTC. It is translated as CASSAGRDISF.